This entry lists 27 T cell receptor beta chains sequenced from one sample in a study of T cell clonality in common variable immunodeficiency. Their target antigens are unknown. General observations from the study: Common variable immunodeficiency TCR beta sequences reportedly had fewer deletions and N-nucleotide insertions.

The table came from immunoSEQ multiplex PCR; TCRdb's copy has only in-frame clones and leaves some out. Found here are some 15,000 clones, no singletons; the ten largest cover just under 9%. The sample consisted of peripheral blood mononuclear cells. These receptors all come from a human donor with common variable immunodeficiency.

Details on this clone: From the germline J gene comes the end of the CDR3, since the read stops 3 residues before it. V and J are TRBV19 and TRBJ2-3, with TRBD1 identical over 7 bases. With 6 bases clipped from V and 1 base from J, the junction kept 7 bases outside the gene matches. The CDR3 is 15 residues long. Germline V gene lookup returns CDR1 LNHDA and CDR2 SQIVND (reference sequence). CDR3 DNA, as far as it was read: TGTGCCAGTAGGCTTACAGGGGCGGGCACAGATACG. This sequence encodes CASRLTGAGTDT. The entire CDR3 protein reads CASRLTGAGTDTQYF.

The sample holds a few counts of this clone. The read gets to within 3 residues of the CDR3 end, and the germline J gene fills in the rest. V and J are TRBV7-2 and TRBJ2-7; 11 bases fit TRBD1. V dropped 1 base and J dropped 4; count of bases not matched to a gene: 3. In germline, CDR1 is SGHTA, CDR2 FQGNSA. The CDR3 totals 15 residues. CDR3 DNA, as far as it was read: TGTGCCAGCAGCTTAGGGGGGACAGGGGGATACGAG. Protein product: CASSLGGTGGYE. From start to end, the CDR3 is CASSLGGTGGYEQYF. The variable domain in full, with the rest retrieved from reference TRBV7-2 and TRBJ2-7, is GAGVSQSPSNKVTEKGKDVELRCDPISGHTALYWYRQSLGQGLEFLIYFQGNSAPDKSGLPSDRFSAERTGGSVSTLTIQRTQQEDSAVYLCASSLGGTGGYEQYFGPGTRLTVT.

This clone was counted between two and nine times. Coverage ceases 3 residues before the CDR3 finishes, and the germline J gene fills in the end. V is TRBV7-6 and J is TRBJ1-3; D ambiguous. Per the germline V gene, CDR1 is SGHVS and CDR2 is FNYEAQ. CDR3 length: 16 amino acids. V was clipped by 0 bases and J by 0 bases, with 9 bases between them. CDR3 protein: CASSLAVAGSGNTIYF. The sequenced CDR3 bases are TGTGCCAGCAGCTTAGCGGTAGCGGGCTCTGGAAACACC.

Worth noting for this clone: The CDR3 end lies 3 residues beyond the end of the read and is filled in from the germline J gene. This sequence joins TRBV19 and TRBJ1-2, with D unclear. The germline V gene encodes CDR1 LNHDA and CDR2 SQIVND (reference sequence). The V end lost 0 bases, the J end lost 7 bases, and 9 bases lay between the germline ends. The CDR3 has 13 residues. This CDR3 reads CASSIDPRGGYTF. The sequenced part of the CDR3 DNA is TGTGCCAGTAGTATAGATCCAAGAGGTGGC.

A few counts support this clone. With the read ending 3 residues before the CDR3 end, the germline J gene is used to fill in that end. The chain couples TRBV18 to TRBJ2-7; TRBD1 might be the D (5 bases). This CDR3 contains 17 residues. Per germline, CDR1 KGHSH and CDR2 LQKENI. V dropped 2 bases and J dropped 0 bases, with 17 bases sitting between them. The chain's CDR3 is CASSPAGQGSPSYEQYF. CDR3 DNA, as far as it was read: TGTGCCAGCTCACCAGCTGGGCAGGGTAGTCCCTCCTACGAG.

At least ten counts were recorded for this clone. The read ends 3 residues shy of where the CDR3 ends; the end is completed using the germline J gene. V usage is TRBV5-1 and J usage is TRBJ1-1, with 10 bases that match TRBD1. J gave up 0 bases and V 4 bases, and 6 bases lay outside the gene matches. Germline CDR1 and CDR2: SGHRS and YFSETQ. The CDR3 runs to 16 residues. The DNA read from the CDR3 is TGCGCCAGCAGCGTCCGGGACAGGGGAATGAACACTGAA. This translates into CASSVRDRGMNTE. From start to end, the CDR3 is CASSVRDRGMNTEAFF.

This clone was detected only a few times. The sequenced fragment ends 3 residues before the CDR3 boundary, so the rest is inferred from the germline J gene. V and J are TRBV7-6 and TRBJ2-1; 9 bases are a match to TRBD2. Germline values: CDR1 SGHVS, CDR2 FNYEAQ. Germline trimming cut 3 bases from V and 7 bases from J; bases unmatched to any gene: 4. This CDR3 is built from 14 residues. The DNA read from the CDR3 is TGTGCCAGCAGCTTCTTAGCGGGGGAAAATGAG. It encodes CASSFLAGENE. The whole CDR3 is CASSFLAGENEQFF.

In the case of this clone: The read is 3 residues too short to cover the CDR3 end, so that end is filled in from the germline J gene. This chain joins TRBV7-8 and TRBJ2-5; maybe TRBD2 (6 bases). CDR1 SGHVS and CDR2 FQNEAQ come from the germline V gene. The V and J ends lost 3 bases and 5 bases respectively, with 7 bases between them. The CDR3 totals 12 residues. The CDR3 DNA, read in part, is TGTGCCAGCAGCTTTGGAGGGGAGACC. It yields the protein CASSFGGET. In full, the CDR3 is CASSFGGETQYF. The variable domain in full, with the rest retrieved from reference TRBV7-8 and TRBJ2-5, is GAGVSQSPRYKVAKRGQDVALRCDPISGHVSLFWYQQALGQGPEFLTYFQNEAQLDKSGLPSDRFFAERPEGSVSTLKIQRTQQEDSAVYLCASSFGGETQYFGPGTRLLVL.

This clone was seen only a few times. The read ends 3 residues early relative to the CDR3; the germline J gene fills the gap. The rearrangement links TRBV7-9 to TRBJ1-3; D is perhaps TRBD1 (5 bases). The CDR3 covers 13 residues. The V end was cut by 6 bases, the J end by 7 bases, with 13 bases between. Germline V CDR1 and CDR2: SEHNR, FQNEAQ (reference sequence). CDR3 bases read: TGTGCCAGCAGGCCCAGGGACTGGAACACC. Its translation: CASRPRDWNT. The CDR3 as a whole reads CASRPRDWNTIYF.

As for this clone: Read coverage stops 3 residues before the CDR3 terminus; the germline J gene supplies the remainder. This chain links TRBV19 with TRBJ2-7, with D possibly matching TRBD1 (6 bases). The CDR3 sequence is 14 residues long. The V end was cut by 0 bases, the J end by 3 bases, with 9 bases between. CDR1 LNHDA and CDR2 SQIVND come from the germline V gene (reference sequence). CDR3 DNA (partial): TGTGCCAGTAGTATAGAGGCCAGGGGCTACGAG. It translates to CASSIEARGYE. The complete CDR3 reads CASSIEARGYEQYF.

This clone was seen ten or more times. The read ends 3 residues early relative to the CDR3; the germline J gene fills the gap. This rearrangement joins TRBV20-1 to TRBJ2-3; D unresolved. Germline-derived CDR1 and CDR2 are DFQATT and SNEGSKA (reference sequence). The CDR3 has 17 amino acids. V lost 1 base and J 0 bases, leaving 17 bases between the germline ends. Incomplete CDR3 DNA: TGCAGTGCTAGAGTCCCTTCTAACTTGCTTAGCACAGATACG. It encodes CSARVPSNLLSTDT. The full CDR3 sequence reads CSARVPSNLLSTDTQYF.

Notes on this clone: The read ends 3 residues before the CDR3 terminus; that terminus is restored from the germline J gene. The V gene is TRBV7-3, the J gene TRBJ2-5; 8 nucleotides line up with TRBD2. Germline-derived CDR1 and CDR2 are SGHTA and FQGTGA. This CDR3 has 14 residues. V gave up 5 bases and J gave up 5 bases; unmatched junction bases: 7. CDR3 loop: CASSLAGGRETQYF. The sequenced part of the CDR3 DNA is TGTGCCAGCAGCCTTGCGGGGGGTCGGGAGACC.

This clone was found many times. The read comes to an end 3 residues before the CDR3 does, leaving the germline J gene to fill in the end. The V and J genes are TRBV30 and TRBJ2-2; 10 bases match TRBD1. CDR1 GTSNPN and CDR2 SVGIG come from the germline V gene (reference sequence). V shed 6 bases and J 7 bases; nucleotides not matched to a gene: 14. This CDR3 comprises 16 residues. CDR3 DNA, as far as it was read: TGTGCCTGCAGGATTCGGGACAGGGGAGGAGGCGGGGAG. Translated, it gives CACRIRDRGGGGE. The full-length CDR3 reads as CACRIRDRGGGGELFF. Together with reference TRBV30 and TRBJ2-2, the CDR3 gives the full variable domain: SQTIHQWPATLVQPVGSPLSLECTVEGTSNPNLYWYRQAAGRGLQLLFYSVGIGQISSEVPQNLSASRPQDRQFILSSKKLLLSDSGFYLCACRIRDRGGGGELFFGEGSRLTVL.

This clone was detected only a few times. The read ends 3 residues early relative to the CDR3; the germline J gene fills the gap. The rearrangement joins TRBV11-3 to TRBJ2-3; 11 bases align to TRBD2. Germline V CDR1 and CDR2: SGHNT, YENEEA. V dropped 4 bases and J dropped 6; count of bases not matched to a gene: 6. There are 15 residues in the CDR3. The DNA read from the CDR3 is TGTGCCAGCAGCTCCCGACTAGCGGGGCCCGATACG. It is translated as CASSSRLAGPDT. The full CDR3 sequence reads CASSSRLAGPDTQYF.

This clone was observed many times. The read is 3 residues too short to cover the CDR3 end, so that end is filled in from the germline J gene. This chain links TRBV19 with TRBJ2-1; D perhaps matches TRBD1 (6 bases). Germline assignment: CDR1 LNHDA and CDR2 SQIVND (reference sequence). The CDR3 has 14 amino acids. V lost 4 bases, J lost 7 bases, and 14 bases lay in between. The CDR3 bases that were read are TGTGCCAGTAGTAAACTACAGGGCGTAAATGAG. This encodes CASSKLQGVNE. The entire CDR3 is CASSKLQGVNEQFF.

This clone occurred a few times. The CDR3 sequence: CASSPRDNSYEQYF. The CDR3 bases that were read are TGTGCCAGCTCACCCCGGGACAACTCCTACGAG. This chain uses TRBV18 with TRBJ2-7; possible D gene TRBD1, 6 bases. The read ends 3 residues early relative to the CDR3; the germline J gene fills the gap. The germline V gene has CDR1 KGHSH and CDR2 LQKENI. The CDR3 length is 14 residues. V was pared by 3 bases and J by 0 bases, with 9 bases between. Variable domain in full (rest from reference TRBV18 and TRBJ2-7): NAGVMQNPRHLVRRRGQEARLRCSPMKGHSHVYWYRQLPEEGLKFMVYLQKENIIDESGMPKERFSAEFPKEGPSILRIQQVVRGDSAAYFCASSPRDNSYEQYFGPGTRLTVT.

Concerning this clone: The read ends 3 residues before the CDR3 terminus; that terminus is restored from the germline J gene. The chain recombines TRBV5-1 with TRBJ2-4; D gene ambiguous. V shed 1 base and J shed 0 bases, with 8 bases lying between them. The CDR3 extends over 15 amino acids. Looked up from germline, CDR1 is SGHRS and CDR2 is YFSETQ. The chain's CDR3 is CASSLPAVAKNIQYF. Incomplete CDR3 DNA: TGCGCCAGCAGCTTGCCCGCGGTAGCCAAAAACATT.

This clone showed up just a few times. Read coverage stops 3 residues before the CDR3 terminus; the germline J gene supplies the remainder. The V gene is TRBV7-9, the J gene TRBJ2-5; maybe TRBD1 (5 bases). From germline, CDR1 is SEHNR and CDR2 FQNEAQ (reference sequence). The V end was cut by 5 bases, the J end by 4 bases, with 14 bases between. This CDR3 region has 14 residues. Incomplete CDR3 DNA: TGTGCCAGCAGCCGACCAGGGATCCCAGAGACC. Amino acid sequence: CASSRPGIPET. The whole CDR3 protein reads CASSRPGIPETQYF.

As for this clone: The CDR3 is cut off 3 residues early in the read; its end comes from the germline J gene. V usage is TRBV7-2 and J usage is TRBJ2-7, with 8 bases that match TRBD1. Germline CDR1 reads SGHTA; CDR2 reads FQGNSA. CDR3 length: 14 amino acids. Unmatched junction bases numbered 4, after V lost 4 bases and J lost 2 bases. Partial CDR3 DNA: TGTGCCAGCAGCTCAACAGGGGGTCCCTACGAG. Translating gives CASSSTGGPYE. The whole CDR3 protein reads CASSSTGGPYEQYF.

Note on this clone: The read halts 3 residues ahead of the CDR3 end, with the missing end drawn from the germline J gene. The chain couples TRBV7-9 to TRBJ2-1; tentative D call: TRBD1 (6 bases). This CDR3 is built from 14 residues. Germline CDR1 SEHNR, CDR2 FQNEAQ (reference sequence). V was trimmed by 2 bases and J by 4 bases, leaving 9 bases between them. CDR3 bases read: TGTGCCAGCAGCTTAAATGGACAGTACAATGAG. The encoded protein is CASSLNGQYNE. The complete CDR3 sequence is CASSLNGQYNEQFF.

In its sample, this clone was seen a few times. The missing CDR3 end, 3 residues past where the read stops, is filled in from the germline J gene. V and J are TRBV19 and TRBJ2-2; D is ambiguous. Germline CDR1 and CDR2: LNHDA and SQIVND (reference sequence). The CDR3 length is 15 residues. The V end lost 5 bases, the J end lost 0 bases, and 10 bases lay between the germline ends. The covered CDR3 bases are TGTGCCAGTAGTGGTAGCCTCGCGAACACCGGGGAG. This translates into CASSGSLANTGE. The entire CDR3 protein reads CASSGSLANTGELFF.

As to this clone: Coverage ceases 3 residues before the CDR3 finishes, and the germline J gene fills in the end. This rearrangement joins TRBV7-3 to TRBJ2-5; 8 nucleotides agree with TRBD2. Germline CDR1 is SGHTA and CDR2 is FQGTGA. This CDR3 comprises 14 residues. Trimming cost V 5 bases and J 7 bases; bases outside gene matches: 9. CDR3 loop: CASSRGSGIGTQYF. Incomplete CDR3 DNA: TGTGCCAGCAGCCGGGGTAGCGGGATTGGGACC.

CDR3 DNA (partial): TGCAGTGCTCCCGGGACAGGGGGGACC. It is translated as CSAPGTGGT. The entire CDR3 protein is CSAPGTGGTQYF. The genes are TRBV20-1 and TRBJ2-5; 11 nucleotides align to TRBD1. The read terminates 3 residues before the CDR3 end, so the remaining end is supplied by the germline J gene. Trimming took 5 bases from V and 7 from J; bases not matched to a gene: 3. Germline lookup yields CDR1 DFQATT and CDR2 SNEGSKA (reference sequence). The CDR3 spans 12 residues.

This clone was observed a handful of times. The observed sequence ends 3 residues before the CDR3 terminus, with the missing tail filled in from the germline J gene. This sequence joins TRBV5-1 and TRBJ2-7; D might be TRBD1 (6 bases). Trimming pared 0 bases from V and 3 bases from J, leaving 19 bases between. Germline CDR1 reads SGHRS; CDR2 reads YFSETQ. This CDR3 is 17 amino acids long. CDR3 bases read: TGCGCCAGCAGCTTGGGGAGCCACAGGGCCCGGGACTACGAG. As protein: CASSLGSHRARDYE. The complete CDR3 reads CASSLGSHRARDYEQYF. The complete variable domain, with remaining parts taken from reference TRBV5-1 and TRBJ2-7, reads KAGVTQTPRYLIKTRGQQVTLSCSPISGHRSVSWYQQTPGQGLQFLFEYFSETQRNKGNFPGRFSGRQFSNSRSEMNVSTLELGDSALYLCASSLGSHRARDYEQYFGPGTRLTVT.

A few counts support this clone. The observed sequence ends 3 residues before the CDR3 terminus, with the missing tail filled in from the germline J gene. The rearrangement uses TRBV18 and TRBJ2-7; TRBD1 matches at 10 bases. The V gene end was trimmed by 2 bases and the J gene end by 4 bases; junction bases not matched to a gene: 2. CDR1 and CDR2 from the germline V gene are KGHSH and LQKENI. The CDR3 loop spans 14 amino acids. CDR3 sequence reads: CASSPTGQGYEQYF. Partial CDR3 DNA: TGTGCCAGCTCACCAACGGGACAGGGGTACGAG.

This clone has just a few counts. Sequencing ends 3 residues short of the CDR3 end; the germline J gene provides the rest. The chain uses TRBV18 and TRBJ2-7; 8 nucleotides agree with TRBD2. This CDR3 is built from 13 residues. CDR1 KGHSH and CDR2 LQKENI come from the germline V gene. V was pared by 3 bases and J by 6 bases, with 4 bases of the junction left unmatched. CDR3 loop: CASSPGLGFEQYF. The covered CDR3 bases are TGTGCCAGCTCACCGGGACTAGGTTTCGAG.

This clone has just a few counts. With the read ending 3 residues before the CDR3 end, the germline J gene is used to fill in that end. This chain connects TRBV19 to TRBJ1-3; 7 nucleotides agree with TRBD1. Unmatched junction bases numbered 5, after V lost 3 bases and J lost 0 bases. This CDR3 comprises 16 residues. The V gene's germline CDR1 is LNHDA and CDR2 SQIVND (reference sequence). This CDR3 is CASSIGTESSGNTIYF. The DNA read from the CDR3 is TGTGCCAGTAGTATTGGGACAGAGAGCTCTGGAAACACC.